The 30 T cell receptor beta chains in this list originate from one sample, sequenced in a study of T cell clonotyping in hematopoietic cell transplantation. Measured with immunoSEQ multiplex PCR; TCRdb has only the in-frame clones, and not every one. The sample lists more than 65,000 clones, roughly 94% occurring once. The sequencing input was peripheral blood mononuclear cells. The receptor source for this set is a man between 45 and 60 years old in good health. Some clones in this sample may be carry-over from other donors' samples.

The chain joins TRBV9 to TRBJ1-6, with 9 bases aligning to TRBD1. The ends lost 4 bases at V and 0 bases at J; junction bases unmatched: 8. The CDR3 extends over 18 amino acids. Per the germline V gene, CDR1 is SGDLS and CDR2 is YYNGEE. CDR3 sequence: CASSRGQGLSSYNSPLHF. The CDR3 nucleotides are TGTGCCAGCAGCCGGGGACAGGGTTTGAGCTCCTATAATTCACCCCTCCACTTT.

The chain carries TRBV27 and TRBJ2-7; 8 bases align to TRBD1. Trimming took 8 bases from V and 3 from J; bases not matched to a gene: 9. Looked up from germline, CDR1 is MNHEY and CDR2 is SMNVEV (reference sequence). The CDR3 loop spans 14 amino acids. Here the CDR3 reads CASGRTGTVYEQYF. CDR3 DNA: TGTGCCAGCGGAAGGACAGGGACGGTCTACGAGCAGTACTTC.

V usage is TRBV28 and J usage is TRBJ2-6; 7 bases are shared with TRBD1. With V trimmed by 5 bases and J by 1 base, 5 bases remained unmatched. Germline CDR1 and CDR2: MDHEN and SYDVKM. The CDR3 spans 16 residues. CDR3: CASSQGQPSGANVLTF. In DNA, the CDR3 is TGTGCCAGCAGTCAGGGACAGCCGTCTGGGGCCAACGTCCTGACTTTC. Full variable domain (remainder filled in from reference TRBV28 and TRBJ2-6): DVKVTQSSRYLVKRTGEKVFLECVQDMDHENMFWYRQDPGLGLRLIYFSYDVKMKEKGDIPEGYSVSREKKERFSLILESASTNQTSMYLCASSQGQPSGANVLTFGAGSRLTVL.

This rearrangement joins TRBV30 to TRBJ2-1, with a possible D match to TRBD2 (6 bases). The CDR3 spans 17 residues. Germline V gene sequence: CDR1 GTSNPN, CDR2 SVGIG (reference sequence). V was shortened by 1 base and J by 1 base, with 17 bases between the two germline ends. DNA for the CDR3: TGTGCCTGGAGTGGGGGGTCAACTAGCATGTCCTACAATGAGCAGTTCTTC. This encodes CAWSGGSTSMSYNEQFF.

In regard to this clone: Other DNA sequences in the sample encode the same CDR3. V gene TRBV9 combines with J gene TRBJ2-2, with TRBD2 identical over 7 bases. The CDR3 totals 14 residues. The germline V gene has CDR1 SGDLS and CDR2 YYNGEE. The ends lost 0 bases at V and 4 bases at J; junction bases unmatched: 0. CDR3 in amino acids: CASSVGGGTGELFF. The CDR3 DNA sequence: TGTGCCAGCAGCGTAGGCGGGGGCACCGGGGAGCTGTTTTTT.

This sequence joins TRBV19 and TRBJ1-3, with D unresolved. CDR1 and CDR2 from the germline V gene are LNHDA and SQIVND (reference sequence). The V gene lost 5 bases and the J gene lost 0 bases, with 14 bases spanning the gap. The CDR3 loop spans 16 amino acids. The CDR3 DNA reads as TGTGCCAGTAGTCCACTTACCAGATCCTCTGGAAACACCATATATTTT. Translating gives CASSPLTRSSGNTIYF. The whole variable domain, filled in from reference TRBV19 and TRBJ1-3, reads DGGITQSPKYLFRKEGQNVTLSCEQNLNHDAMYWYRQDPGQGLRLIYYSQIVNDFQKGDIAEGYSVSREKKESFPLTVTSAQKNPTAFYLCASSPLTRSSGNTIYFGEGSWLTVV.

The chain is built from TRBV11-2 and TRBJ2-7, with D possibly being TRBD1 (6 bases). CDR1 and CDR2 (germline): SGHAT, FQNNGV. The CDR3 is made up of 16 amino acids. Trimming cost V 2 bases and J 0 bases, with 14 bases left between them. The CDR3 DNA follows: TGTGCCAGCAGCTTACGAGTGGACAGTATCTCCTACGAGCAGTACTTC. This gives the protein CASSLRVDSISYEQYF.

This rearrangement joins TRBV14 to TRBJ2-7, with D possibly TRBD1 on 6 matching bases. CDR3 length: 13 residues. Germline-derived CDR1 and CDR2 are SGHDN and FVKESK. Trimming pared 7 bases from V and 6 bases from J, leaving 16 bases between. CDR3 DNA: TGTGCCAGCACTGGGACACATCGAGGCGAGCAGTACTTC. It is translated as CASTGTHRGEQYF.

The V and J genes are TRBV2 and TRBJ1-1; possible D gene TRBD1, 6 bases. In germline, CDR1 is SNHLY, CDR2 FYNNEI. The ends were cut back, 2 bases at V and 5 bases at J, with 15 bases in the middle. There are 15 residues in the CDR3. The CDR3 protein is CASSETQPGVTEAFF. The CDR3 DNA reads TGTGCCAGCAGTGAAACCCAACCAGGGGTTACTGAAGCTTTCTTT.

The rearrangement uses TRBV9 and TRBJ2-1; TRBD2 agrees at 8 bases. The germline V gene encodes CDR1 SGDLS and CDR2 YYNGEE. V shed 3 bases, J shed 4 bases, and the junction held 3 bases outside the gene matches. The CDR3 has 14 amino acids. Here the CDR3 DNA reads TGTGCCAGCAGCGGAAGCGGGAGATACAATGAGCAGTTCTTC. It translates to CASSGSGRYNEQFF.

The rearrangement joins TRBV5-6 to TRBJ1-5; D remains ambiguous. CDR3 length: 12 residues. Trimming shortened V by 3 bases and J by 3 bases, and 4 bases separated the two germline ends. Germline V gene lookup returns CDR1 SGHDT and CDR2 YYEEEE. CDR3 in amino acids: CASSWDNQPQHF. The CDR3 region has the DNA TGTGCCAGCAGCTGGGACAATCAGCCCCAGCATTTT.

The rearrangement joins TRBV9 to TRBJ2-3; 7 bases are shared with TRBD2. Germline V gene lookup returns CDR1 SGDLS and CDR2 YYNGEE. With V trimmed by 5 bases and J by 6 bases, 9 bases remained unmatched. The CDR3 has 14 residues. CDR3 region: CASSPGGSSDTQYF. The CDR3 DNA reads TGTGCCAGCAGTCCTGGCGGGAGTAGTGATACGCAGTATTTT.

The chain has TRBV27 and TRBJ1-1; D is unresolved. CDR1 MNHEY and CDR2 SMNVEV come from the germline V gene (reference sequence). V lost 3 bases and J lost 1, with 6 bases in between. The CDR3 loop spans 13 amino acids. For the CDR3, the DNA is TGTGCCAGCAGTTTGGGGAGGAACACTGAAGCTTTCTTT. Translation gives CASSLGRNTEAFF.

This chain connects TRBV5-1 to TRBJ2-7; 12 bases are a match to TRBD1. Trimming took 0 bases from V and 2 from J; bases not matched to a gene: 3. Germline V gene sequence: CDR1 SGHRS, CDR2 YFSETQ. CDR3 size: 16 residues. This CDR3 reads CASSLGGTGGAYEQYF. The DNA for the CDR3 is TGCGCCAGCAGCTTGGGGGGGACAGGGGGCGCCTACGAGCAGTACTTC. The complete variable domain, with remaining parts taken from reference TRBV5-1 and TRBJ2-7, reads KAGVTQTPRYLIKTRGQQVTLSCSPISGHRSVSWYQQTPGQGLQFLFEYFSETQRNKGNFPGRFSGRQFSNSRSEMNVSTLELGDSALYLCASSLGGTGGAYEQYFGPGTRLTVT.

The chain recombines TRBV6-6 with TRBJ2-6; D is ambiguous. CDR3 size: 15 residues. V shed 3 bases and J shed 1 base, with 7 bases lying between them. Germline CDR1 and CDR2: MNHNY and SVGAGI (reference sequence). The chain's CDR3 is CASSYHASGANVLTF. CDR3 DNA: TGTGCCAGCAGTTATCATGCTTCTGGGGCCAACGTCCTGACTTTC.

The rearrangement links TRBV9 to TRBJ2-7, with 7 bases matching TRBD2. The CDR3 has 15 amino acids. The germline CDR1 and CDR2 sequences are SGDLS and YYNGEE. Losses at the gene ends were 5 bases for V and 3 bases for J; bases not matched to a gene: 11. In nucleotides, the CDR3 is TGTGCCAGCAGTAGGGAGGGTGGGCCCAGCTACGAGCAGTACTTC. Translating it yields CASSREGGPSYEQYF. The entire variable domain, with the rest obtained from reference TRBV9 and TRBJ2-7, is as follows: DSGVTQTPKHLITATGQRVTLRCSPRSGDLSVYWYQQSLDQGLQFLIQYYNGEERAKGNILERFSAQQFPDLHSELNLSSLELGDSALYFCASSREGGPSYEQYFGPGTRLTVT.

The chain joins TRBV5-1 to TRBJ1-2; D gene unclear. V dropped 2 bases and J dropped 0 bases, with 8 bases sitting between them. There are 14 residues in the CDR3. Germline loops: CDR1 SGHRS, CDR2 YFSETQ. The DNA for the CDR3 is TGCGCCAGCAGCTTCACAGACACTAACTATGGCTACACCTTC. It codes for CASSFTDTNYGYTF.

The chain joins TRBV7-9 to TRBJ1-3; D might be TRBD1 (5 bases). CDR3 length: 11 residues. V was cut by 3 bases and J by 8 bases, with 5 bases left in between. Germline CDR1 and CDR2: SEHNR and FQNEAQ (reference sequence). The CDR3 DNA is TGTGCCAGCAGCTTGGGGGACACCATATATTTT. It translates to CASSLGDTIYF.

The chain joins TRBV28 to TRBJ2-1; 9 bases match TRBD2. The germline gives CDR1 MDHEN, CDR2 SYDVKM. With V trimmed by 5 bases and J by 8 bases, 10 bases remained unmatched. There are 15 residues in the CDR3. For the CDR3, the DNA is TGTGCCAGCAGTCCCGCCGGGACTAGCAACCATGAGCAGTTCTTC. This sequence encodes CASSPAGTSNHEQFF.

The chain links TRBV2 to TRBJ1-2, with 9 positions matching TRBD1. This CDR3 is 15 amino acids long. The V and J ends lost 6 bases and 1 base, in that order; junction bases with no gene match: 6. Germline V gene lookup returns CDR1 SNHLY and CDR2 FYNNEI. The CDR3 DNA sequence: TGTGCCAGCAGCCCGACAGGGGGAGTTAACTATGGCTACACCTTC. Amino acid sequence: CASSPTGGVNYGYTF.

CDR3 sequence: CASRGRGKEANIQYF. The CDR3 DNA is TGTGCCAGCAGGGGCCGTGGGAAGGAGGCAAACATTCAGTACTTC. This chain connects TRBV2 to TRBJ2-4; possibly TRBD2 for D (5 bases). Trimming took off 6 bases at V and 6 bases at J, with 18 bases between the two ends. The CDR3 covers 15 residues. CDR1 is SNHLY and CDR2 is FYNNEI in the germline V gene.

A single count supports this clone. This chain uses TRBV19 with TRBJ2-2, with D perhaps given as TRBD1 or TRBD2 (5 bases each). Germline-derived CDR1 and CDR2 are LNHDA and SQIVND (reference sequence). CDR3 length: 14 residues. Between the trimmed V and J ends, which lost 5 bases and 4 bases, there was a span of 11 bases. The CDR3 bases are TGTGCCAGTAGTGTAGCTGGGGGCACCGGGGAGCTGTTTTTT. Translating gives CASSVAGGTGELFF.

J is TRBJ1-1 and V is TRBV19, with D possibly TRBD1 on 5 matching bases. CDR1 and CDR2 (germline): LNHDA, SQIVND (reference sequence). V lost 8 bases and J lost 2, with 12 bases in between. The length of the CDR3 is 13 residues. This chain's CDR3 is CASYLTANTEAFF. The CDR3 region has the DNA TGTGCCAGTTACTTGACAGCAAACACTGAAGCTTTCTTT.

In nucleotides, the CDR3 is TGTGCCAGTAGTTACGGCAACTCCTACGAGCAGTACTTC. As protein: CASSYGNSYEQYF. V is TRBV19 and J is TRBJ2-7; D ambiguous. The CDR3 extends over 13 amino acids. Looked up from germline, CDR1 is LNHDA and CDR2 is SQIVND (reference sequence). V was pared by 5 bases and J by 0 bases, with 8 bases between.

The chain has TRBV11-2 and TRBJ2-6; D not certain. V was trimmed by 5 bases and J by 2 bases, leaving 16 bases between them. Germline CDR1 and CDR2: SGHAT and FQNNGV. This CDR3 region has 17 residues. CDR3 coding DNA: TGTGCCAGCAGCCCCGGAGAACTGTTAGCTGGGGCCAACGTCCTGACTTTC. It specifies CASSPGELLAGANVLTF. Supplemented by reference TRBV11-2 and TRBJ2-6, the full variable domain reads EAGVAQSPRYKIIEKRQSVAFWCNPISGHATLYWYQQILGQGPKLLIQFQNNGVVDDSQLPKDRFSAERLKGVDSTLKIQPAKLEDSAVYLCASSPGELLAGANVLTFGAGSRLTVL.

The chain joins TRBV27 to TRBJ1-2, with D perhaps TRBD1 (5 bases). The CDR3 has 14 residues. Germline V gene data show CDR1 as MNHEY and CDR2 as SMNVEV (reference sequence). V gave up 3 bases and J gave up 6 bases, with 14 bases separating them. The CDR3 spells CASSFNLGGNGYTF. The CDR3 bases are TGTGCCAGCAGTTTTAATCTGGGGGGTAATGGCTACACCTTC.

This clone showed up just once. The CDR3 loop reads CASNKLAGAYEQYF. CDR3 sequence (DNA): TGTGCCAGCAATAAGCTAGCGGGAGCCTACGAGCAGTACTTC. This chain links TRBV2 with TRBJ2-7, with 10 positions matching TRBD2. V was clipped by 7 bases and J by 2 bases; unmatched bases: 5. This CDR3 is 14 amino acids long. Germline V gene data show CDR1 as SNHLY and CDR2 as FYNNEI. Using reference TRBV2 and TRBJ2-7 for the parts outside the CDR3, the full variable domain is EPEVTQTPSHQVTQMGQEVILRCVPISNHLYFYWYRQILGQKVEFLVSFYNNEISEKSEIFDDQFSVERPDGSNFTLKIRSTKLEDSAMYFCASNKLAGAYEQYFGPGTRLTVT.

This chain joins TRBV5-5 and TRBJ1-5; D is unclear. CDR1 SGHKS and CDR2 YYEKEE come from the germline V gene (reference sequence). The CDR3 covers 13 residues. V was trimmed by 5 bases and J by 4 bases, leaving 10 bases between them. The CDR3 DNA sequence: TGTGCCAGCAGACTAGGACCGAATCAGCCCCAGCATTTT. It specifies CASRLGPNQPQHF.

The J gene is TRBJ2-5, the V gene TRBV13; D tentatively fits TRBD1 or TRBD2 (5 bases each). The CDR3 is made up of 14 amino acids. Germline V CDR1 and CDR2: PRHDT, FYEKMQ (reference sequence). Between the trimmed V and J ends, which lost 6 bases and 7 bases, there was a span of 18 bases. The CDR3 DNA reads TGTGCCAGCAGTGGGGACCGTACTAGGGGGACCCAGTACTTC. Encoded protein: CASSGDRTRGTQYF. The full variable domain, rest sourced from reference TRBV13 and TRBJ2-5, is AAGVIQSPRHLIKEKRETATLKCYPIPRHDTVYWYQQGPGQDPQFLISFYEKMQSDKGSIPDRFSAQQFSDYHSELNMSSLELGDSALYFCASSGDRTRGTQYFGPGTRLLVL.

This clone was detected only once. This chain connects TRBV6-4 to TRBJ2-2, with 13 bases fitting TRBD2. Trimming took 7 bases from V and 7 from J; bases not matched to a gene: 12. This CDR3 is 17 amino acids long. The germline V gene encodes CDR1 MRHNA and CDR2 SNTAGT. The chain's CDR3 is CASNLGLAGPVGGELFF. The CDR3 coding sequence is TGTGCCAGCAACCTGGGACTAGCGGGACCTGTGGGCGGGGAGCTGTTTTTT.